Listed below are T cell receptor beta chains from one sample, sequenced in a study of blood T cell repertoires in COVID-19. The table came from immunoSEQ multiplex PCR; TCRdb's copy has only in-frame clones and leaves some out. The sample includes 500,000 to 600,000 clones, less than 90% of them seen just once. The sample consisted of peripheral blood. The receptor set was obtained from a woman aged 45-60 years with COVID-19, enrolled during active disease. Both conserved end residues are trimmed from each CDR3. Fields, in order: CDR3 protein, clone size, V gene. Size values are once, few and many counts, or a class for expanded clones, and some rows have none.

CDR3aa: ASSLGTKNQPQH
abundance: .
v_gene: TRBV5-1

CDR3aa: ASSYISGTEAF
abundance: .
v_gene: TRBV5-1

CDR3aa: ASSIDPGQGEETQY
abundance: .
v_gene: TRBV19

CDR3aa: ASSISGNTIY
abundance: .
v_gene: TRBV5-8

CDR3aa: ASRQGGGYTEAF
abundance: .
v_gene: TRBV6-5

CDR3aa: ASSLPLIAGGPDTQY
abundance: .
v_gene: TRBV28

CDR3aa: ASSLESGGPSTDTQY
abundance: .
v_gene: TRBV5-8

CDR3aa: ASRPHDRVLAEAF
abundance: once
v_gene: TRBV27

CDR3aa: ASRPPGQAREQY
abundance: .
v_gene: TRBV6-2/TRBV6-3

CDR3aa: ASSDETGGRAF
abundance: .
v_gene: TRBV6-4

CDR3aa: ASSLWGGPTDTQY
abundance: .
v_gene: TRBV5-5

CDR3aa: ASSRSLAGGTDTQY
abundance: .
v_gene: TRBV7-9

CDR3aa: ASSWGLAEGYNEQF
abundance: once
v_gene: TRBV5-1